This T cell receptor (beta chain) was documented in a study of control samples from healthy donors and cancer patients. Here immunoSEQ multiplex PCR was the method, and the copy in TCRdb shows in-frame clones only, minus some. The sample shows around 29,000 clones, roughly 85% of them seen only once. The receptor was derived from a man between 60 and 75 years old with head and neck cancer. Sequenced input: PBMCs.

In nucleotides, the CDR3 is TGTGCCAGCAGTTTAAACTTCGGAGCTTTCTTT. Its translation: CASSLNFGAFF. This chain uses TRBV12-3 or TRBV12-4 with TRBJ1-1; D is unclear. The V end lost 2 bases, the J end lost 10 bases, and 8 bases lay between the germline ends. This CDR3 is built from 11 residues.